The 10 T cell receptor beta chains given below trace back to one sample, sequenced in a study of blood T cells in healthy people across ages. For the second PCR, which ran for about 7 to 11 cycles, a sample-barcoded 5' primer and a J-beta primer mix were used. TCRdb recomputed calls from the 5' RACE reads with MiXCR, one row per CDR3 protein. Here the sample spans approximately 760,000 distinct CDR3 sequences, around a quarter being singletons. This sample was shared with a second study, whose subject was T cells of mothers and their children.

Sequencing input: blood. All receptors come from a boy younger than 18 in good health.

This clonotype occurred a few times. The J gene is TRBJ2-7, the V gene TRBV11-2; no firm D call. The DNA end is more similar to TRBJ2-5, so the J call may be wrong. From germline, CDR1 is SGHAT and CDR2 FQNNGV. The CDR3 extends over 16 amino acids. This CDR3 is CASSLGPRAKEETQYF. CDR3 sequence (DNA): TGTGCCAGCAGCCTCGGCCCCCGGGCGAAAGAAGAGACCCAGTACTTC.

This clonotype was detected a few times. The V and J genes are TRBV28 and TRBJ2-1; D is undetermined. CDR3 length equals 15 residues. With 5 bases removed from V and 4 bases from J, the gap between germline ends came to 15 bases. In germline, CDR1 is MDHEN, CDR2 SYDVKM. CDR3: CASSPRRNGYNEQFF. The CDR3 DNA reads as TGTGCCAGCAGTCCCCGACGGAACGGTTACAATGAGCAGTTCTTC.

The rearrangement links TRBV3-1 to TRBJ1-4, with D possibly TRBD1 on 5 matching bases. CDR1 is LGHDT and CDR2 is YNNKEL in the germline V gene (reference sequence). V was clipped by 5 bases and J by 8 bases, with 15 bases between them. This CDR3 is 14 amino acids long. CDR3 sequence (DNA): TGTGCCAGCAGCGGGACGAGGGGAGTGGAAAAACTGTTTTTT. This translates into CASSGTRGVEKLFF.

The rearrangement joins TRBV5-1 to TRBJ2-1; the D gene is possibly TRBD1 (5 bases). Near its end, the DNA agrees better with TRBJ2-7, so the J call may be wrong. Germline V lookup: CDR1 SGHRS, CDR2 YFSETQ. This CDR3 has 17 amino acids. Here the CDR3 DNA reads TGCGCCAGCAGCAAGGACACGGCAACGGATCGATACTACGAGCAGTACTTC. Translated, it gives CASSKDTATDRYYEQYF.

The CDR3 DNA follows: TGTGCCATCAGTGACCCCGGCCGAAACTATGGCTACACCTTC. Its protein is CAISDPGRNYGYTF. The chain has TRBV10-3 and TRBJ1-2; D unclear. The CDR3 is made up of 14 amino acids. Between the trimmed V and J ends, which lost 3 bases and 2 bases, there was a span of 10 bases. Per the germline V gene, CDR1 is ENHRY and CDR2 is SYGVKD.

The chain is built from TRBV9 and TRBJ1-4; 7 bases align to TRBD1. V trimming: 3 bases; J trimming: 8 bases; junction bases outside the gene matches: 7. Germline V CDR1 and CDR2: SGDLS, YYNGEE. The CDR3 is made up of 14 amino acids. The CDR3 protein is CASSAGQPGEKLFF. The DNA for the CDR3 is TGTGCCAGCAGCGCGGGACAGCCTGGGGAAAAACTGTTTTTT.

This clonotype was observed at least ten times. The chain links TRBV29-1 to TRBJ2-5; D is unresolved. Looked up from germline, CDR1 is SQVTM and CDR2 is ANQGSEA. This CDR3 comprises 11 residues. Trimming removed 7 bases at V and 5 bases at J, with 11 bases between. The CDR3 sequence: CSAEREETQYF. The CDR3 DNA is TGCAGCGCCGAGAGAGAGGAGACCCAGTACTTC.

The V gene is TRBV4-1, the J gene TRBJ2-7; possible D gene TRBD1, 5 bases. CDR1 is MGHRA and CDR2 is YSYEKL in the germline V gene. The CDR3 is made up of 15 amino acids. V lost 5 bases and J 1 base, leaving 15 bases between the germline ends. The CDR3 sequence is CASSVRDTGSYEQYF. The CDR3 DNA is TGCGCCAGCAGCGTCAGGGATACTGGGTCCTACGAGCAGTACTTC.

The V and J genes are TRBV5-1 and TRBJ2-5; possible D gene TRBD1, 6 bases. The V gene's germline CDR1 is SGHRS and CDR2 YFSETQ. Between the trimmed V and J ends, which lost 0 bases and 0 bases, there was a span of 15 bases. CDR3 size: 17 residues. The CDR3 region has the DNA TGCGCCAGCAGCTTGGAATCGGGTGGGACAAACCAAGAGACCCAGTACTTC. It specifies CASSLESGGTNQETQYF.

This chain joins TRBV5-1 and TRBJ2-1, with 10 bases that match TRBD2. The J call may be incorrect, as the DNA end agrees better with TRBJ2-7. Germline lookup yields CDR1 SGHRS and CDR2 YFSETQ. The CDR3 has 16 residues. The DNA for the CDR3 is TGCGCCAGCAGCTTGGCGAGCGGGGGGGCCAAGAACGAGCAGTACTTC. Protein product: CASSLASGGAKNEQYF.